These T cell receptor beta chains were read from a single sample in a study of blood T cell repertoires in COVID-19. Assay used: immunoSEQ multiplex PCR; TCRdb lists only in-frame clones, some missing. Of about 260,000 clones listed, around nine tenths were seen once; the top ten hold over 7.5%. Sequenced input: peripheral blood. The receptors originated from a man aged 35 to 55 who had recovered from COVID-19. Both conserved end residues are part of each CDR3. Each record gives: D gene, clone size, J gene, V gene, CDR3 protein, CDR3 DNA. D genes are given only for firm matches. The size of a clone is reported for some rows only, either as once, few or many, or as a class for expanded clones.

>-|few|TRBJ1-5|TRBV6-2/TRBV6-3
CASSSYGSQPQHF
TGTGCCAGCAGTTCCTACGGGAGTCAGCCCCAGCATTTT
>TRBD1|-|TRBJ2-7|TRBV6-5
CASSPRGQGSYEQYF
TGTGCCAGCAGCCCCAGGGGACAGGGTTCCTACGAGCAGTACTTC
>TRBD2|-|TRBJ2-2|TRBV25-1
CASSEPGLVTGELFF
TGTGCCAGCAGTGAACCGGGACTAGTCACCGGGGAGCTGTTTTTT
>-|-|TRBJ1-3|TRBV18
CASSALGGIYSGNTIYF
TGTGCCAGCTCAGCACTCGGCGGCATCTACTCTGGAAACACCATATATTTT
>-|once|TRBJ2-2|TRBV5-5
CASSVVTGLAGELFF
TGTGCCAGCAGCGTAGTCACAGGGTTGGCCGGGGAGCTGTTTTTT
>TRBD1|-|TRBJ1-1|TRBV7-2
CASMTDRGNTEAFF
TGTGCCAGCATGACCGACAGGGGAAACACTGAAGCTTTCTTT
>-|-|TRBJ2-7|TRBV6-5
CASSRPGEQYF
TGTGCCAGCAGTCGACCGGGGGAGCAGTACTTC
>-|once|TRBJ2-7|TRBV5-1
CASSFGGYEQYF
TGCGCCAGCAGCTTCGGGGGCTACGAGCAGTACTTC
>-|few|TRBJ1-5|TRBV7-8
CASSTYVRGTNQPQHF
TGTGCCAGCAGCACCTACGTCCGGGGAACTAATCAGCCCCAGCATTTT
>TRBD2|-|TRBJ2-4|TRBV14
CASSQDIVGGSPAKNIQYF
TGTGCCAGCAGCCAAGATATCGTCGGCGGGAGTCCGGCCAAAAACATTCAGTACTTC
>TRBD2|-|TRBJ2-3|TRBV6-2/TRBV6-3
CASSYSRTSGGWDTDTQYF
TGTGCCAGCAGTTACTCGCGGACTAGCGGGGGCTGGGACACAGATACGCAGTATTTT
>-|-|TRBJ2-1|TRBV18
CASSPGLASYNEQFF
TGTGCCAGCTCACCTGGGCTAGCGTCCTACAATGAGCAGTTCTTC
>TRBD1|few|TRBJ1-5|TRBV6-2/TRBV6-3
CASSARQGSSNQPQHF
TGTGCCAGCAGTGCCCGACAGGGGTCGAGCAATCAGCCCCAGCATTTT
>-|-|TRBJ2-1|TRBV7-8
CALGDSYNEQFF
TGTGCCCTAGGGGACTCCTACAATGAGCAGTTCTTC
>TRBD1|-|TRBJ2-7|TRBV19
CASSLLPRDRGREQYF
TGTGCCAGTAGTTTATTACCCCGGGACAGGGGGCGCGAGCAGTACTTC
>TRBD2|-|TRBJ2-7|TRBV29-1
CSVEDPTSGRLYF
TGCAGCGTTGAAGACCCGACTAGCGGGAGACTGTACTTC
>TRBD2|-|TRBJ2-1|TRBV2
CASREWTSGRGREFF
TGTGCCAGCAGGGAGTGGACTAGCGGGAGGGGTCGGGAGTTCTTC
>-|-|TRBJ1-1|TRBV30
CAWSAVLMNTEAFF
TGTGCCTGGAGTGCAGTATTAATGAACACTGAAGCTTTCTTT
>-|-|TRBJ2-7|TRBV19
CASSIVAGGRNYEQYF
TGTGCCAGTAGTATAGTGGCAGGGGGGCGTAACTACGAGCAGTACTTC
>-|-|TRBJ2-1|TRBV19
CASSIPLQLRGGDEQFF
TGTGCCAGTAGTATACCCCTACAGTTAAGAGGAGGCGATGAGCAGTTCTTC
>TRBD1|-|TRBJ2-6|TRBV7-8
CASSRGQGISGANVLTF
TGTGCCAGCAGCCGAGGACAGGGGATCTCTGGGGCCAACGTCCTGACTTTC
>-|-|TRBJ1-1|TRBV19
CASSIMTGTTEAFF
TGTGCCAGTAGTATCATGACAGGAACAACTGAAGCTTTCTTT
>-|-|TRBJ1-2|TRBV27
CASSFSGGTINYGYTF
TGTGCCAGCAGTTTCTCGGGAGGAACAATAAACTATGGCTACACCTTC
>TRBD1|-|TRBJ1-5|TRBV18
CASSKGGEGNQPQHF
TGTGCCAGCTCCAAAGGGGGCGAGGGCAATCAGCCCCAGCATTTT